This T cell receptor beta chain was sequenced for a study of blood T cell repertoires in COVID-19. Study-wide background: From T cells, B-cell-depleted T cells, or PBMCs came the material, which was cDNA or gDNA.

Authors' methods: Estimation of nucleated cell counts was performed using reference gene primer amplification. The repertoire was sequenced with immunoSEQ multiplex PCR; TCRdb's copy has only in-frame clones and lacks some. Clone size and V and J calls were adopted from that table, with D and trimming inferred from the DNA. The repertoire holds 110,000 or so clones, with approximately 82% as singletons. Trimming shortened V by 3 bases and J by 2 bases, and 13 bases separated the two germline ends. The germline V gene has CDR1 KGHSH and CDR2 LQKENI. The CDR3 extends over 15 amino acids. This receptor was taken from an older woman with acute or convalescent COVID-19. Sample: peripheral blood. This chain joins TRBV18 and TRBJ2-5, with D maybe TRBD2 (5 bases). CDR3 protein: CASSPFQDSQETQYF. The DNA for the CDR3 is TGTGCCAGCTCACCCTTTCAGGACTCTCAAGAGACCCAGTACTTC.